These 14 T cell receptor beta chains were all obtained from the same sample, sequenced in a study of cytomegalovirus exposure and HLA in healthy donors. It was with 60 Vbeta and 13 Jbeta primers that the PCR ran. TCRdb keeps only in-frame clones here, not all; method: immunoSEQ multiplex PCR. Here the sample spans 90,000 or so clones, roughly four fifths being singletons. The sample comprised PBMCs. The receptors derive from a man younger than 45 in good health and CMV-seropositive.

The CDR3 sequence: CASSLATSDRGYMNTEAFF. The CDR3 DNA reads as TGTGCCAGCAGTTTGGCGACCTCGGACAGGGGGTATATGAACACTGAAGCTTTCTTT. The V and J genes are TRBV27 and TRBJ1-1; 10 positions agree with TRBD1. In germline, CDR1 is MNHEY, CDR2 SMNVEV (reference sequence). The V segment lost 3 bases and the J segment 0 bases; nucleotides outside the gene matches: 13. The CDR3 contains 19 residues.

The CDR3 is CASRAAGKYNEQFF. The CDR3 DNA sequence: TGTGCCAGCAGAGCAGCGGGAAAATACAATGAGCAGTTCTTC. The gene calls are TRBV28 and TRBJ2-1; 7 positions match TRBD2. V shed 6 bases, J shed 4 bases, and the junction held 6 bases outside the gene matches. Per germline, CDR1 MDHEN and CDR2 SYDVKM. The CDR3 is made up of 14 amino acids.

The chain links TRBV30 to TRBJ2-1; D is possibly TRBD1 (6 bases). The CDR3 sequence is 15 residues long. Trimming pared 2 bases from V and 7 bases from J, leaving 18 bases between. Germline V gene lookup returns CDR1 GTSNPN and CDR2 SVGIG (reference sequence). The CDR3 reads CAWSPQGILGNEQFF. The DNA of the CDR3 is TGTGCCTGGAGTCCCCAGGGGATCCTGGGAAATGAGCAGTTCTTC. The full variable domain, in which reference TRBV30 and TRBJ2-1 provide the parts outside the CDR3, is SQTIHQWPATLVQPVGSPLSLECTVEGTSNPNLYWYRQAAGRGLQLLFYSVGIGQISSEVPQNLSASRPQDRQFILSSKKLLLSDSGFYLCAWSPQGILGNEQFFGPGTRLTVL.

This clone was observed once. The chain joins TRBV7-2 to TRBJ1-1, with D perhaps TRBD1 (6 bases). CDR1 and CDR2 from the germline V gene are SGHTA and FQGNSA. CDR3 size: 14 residues. V shed 7 bases and J shed 4 bases, with 16 bases lying between them. The CDR3 sequence: CASTKWGLTTEAFF. CDR3 in DNA: TGTGCCAGCACCAAGTGGGGGCTTACCACTGAAGCTTTCTTT.

V usage is TRBV5-4 and J usage is TRBJ2-1; weak D call: TRBD2 (6 bases). The germline V gene encodes CDR1 SGHNT and CDR2 YYREEE (reference sequence). V was trimmed by 0 bases and J by 0 bases, leaving 13 bases between them. The CDR3 totals 17 residues. CDR3 region: CASSLVGTRSSYNEQFF. CDR3 coding DNA: TGTGCCAGCAGCTTGGTAGGGACTCGTAGCTCCTACAATGAGCAGTTCTTC.

This clone was counted a single time. The rearrangement links TRBV4-2 to TRBJ2-4; 9 bases are shared with TRBD2. Germline V CDR1 and CDR2: LGHNA, YNFKEQ. This CDR3 comprises 16 residues. The J segment lost 2 bases and the V segment lost 2 bases, leaving 4 bases of the junction unmatched. Written as DNA, the CDR3 is TGTGCCAGCAGCCAACTAGCGGGAAGTACCAAAAACATTCAGTACTTC. It encodes CASSQLAGSTKNIQYF.

The chain links TRBV27 to TRBJ1-4; TRBD1 matches 8 bases. V was pared by 5 bases and J by 7 bases, with 6 bases of the junction left unmatched. This CDR3 contains 14 residues. Per the germline V gene, CDR1 is MNHEY and CDR2 is SMNVEV (reference sequence). In nucleotides, the CDR3 is TGTGCCAGCAGTCCGCAGGGGGCTGGTGAAAAACTGTTTTTT. This translates into CASSPQGAGEKLFF.

The V gene is TRBV7-9, the J gene TRBJ2-6; possibly TRBD1 for D (5 bases). In germline, CDR1 is SEHNR, CDR2 FQNEAQ (reference sequence). Trimming took off 6 bases at V and 0 bases at J, with 9 bases between the two ends. The CDR3 consists of 15 residues. CDR3 protein: CASRPTGSGANVLTF. CDR3 DNA sequence: TGTGCCAGCAGGCCTACAGGCTCTGGGGCCAACGTCCTGACTTTC.

For this clone: This sample also contains other DNA sequences that code for the same CDR3. The chain joins TRBV6-1 to TRBJ2-7; no clear D. V was pared by 4 bases and J by 2 bases, with 12 bases between. The V gene's germline CDR1 is MNHNS and CDR2 SASEGT. This CDR3 has 14 residues. CDR3 loop: CASSANRQAYEQYF. The CDR3, as DNA: TGTGCCAGCAGTGCTAATCGGCAGGCCTACGAGCAGTACTTC.

The chain couples TRBV28 to TRBJ2-6; the D gene is possibly TRBD1 (6 bases). The CDR3 has 16 amino acids. Germline CDR1 MDHEN, CDR2 SYDVKM. Trimming left V 9 bases short and J 0 bases short, with 15 bases between. As DNA, the CDR3 is TGTGCCAGTAACCGGGACATGAACTCTGGGGCCAACGTCCTGACTTTC. It encodes CASNRDMNSGANVLTF.

In its sample, this clone was seen a few times. The chain carries TRBV19 and TRBJ1-1; tentative D call: TRBD1 (5 bases). Germline V lookup: CDR1 LNHDA, CDR2 SQIVND (reference sequence). The CDR3 consists of 14 residues. V was clipped by 3 bases and J by 2 bases, with 10 bases between them. The CDR3 nucleotides are TGTGCCAGTAGTATGAATCAGGGAAACACTGAAGCTTTCTTT. This translates into CASSMNQGNTEAFF.

The chain carries TRBV28 and TRBJ1-2, with D possibly TRBD1 on 6 matching bases. V was cut by 6 bases and J by 4 bases, with 12 bases left in between. This CDR3 is 13 amino acids long. Germline lookup yields CDR1 MDHEN and CDR2 SYDVKM. CDR3 DNA sequence: TGTGCCAGCAGACCCGGACAGAGCTATGGCTACACCTTC. It codes for CASRPGQSYGYTF.

In this sample, this clone turned up once. The V and J genes are TRBV27 and TRBJ2-7, with 7 bases lining up with TRBD1. Germline CDR1 reads MNHEY; CDR2 reads SMNVEV (reference sequence). J was trimmed by 2 bases and V by 5 bases; bases with no gene match: 9. There are 15 residues in the CDR3. CDR3 in amino acids: CASSPRDRITYEQYF. The CDR3 DNA reads TGTGCCAGCAGTCCAAGGGACAGAATCACCTACGAGCAGTACTTC.

The chain employs TRBV28 and TRBJ1-2, with D maybe TRBD1 (6 bases). Trimming pared 3 bases from V and 9 bases from J, leaving 23 bases between. The length of the CDR3 is 16 residues. Germline V gene lookup returns CDR1 MDHEN and CDR2 SYDVKM. CDR3 sequence: CASSFVLGAGPWSYTF. CDR3 sequence (DNA): TGTGCCAGCAGTTTCGTCTTGGGGGCAGGGCCTTGGAGCTACACCTTC.